A selection of T cell receptor beta chains follows, all from one sample in a study of beta chain features in type 1 diabetes. Method: immunoSEQ multiplex PCR; TCRdb's copy keeps in-frame clones and lacks some. The sample lists almost 350,000 clones, roughly a tenth occurring once. The sequencing sample was made of central memory CD4+ T cells from blood. The origin of the receptors is a man aged 25 to 40 with type 1 diabetes. CDR3s leave out the opening cysteine and the closing phenylalanine or tryptophan. Fields, in order: V gene, CDR3 protein.

TRBV6-6 | ASQGNTEAF
TRBV7-2 | ASSPGPLAGTQY
TRBV2 | ASSDLWLSTDTQY
TRBV2 | ASSARRGGGTDTQY
TRBV5-6 | ASARDNSPLH
TRBV21-1 | ASSAEMDIPANTGELF
TRBV7-2 | ASSSQTGEETQY
TRBV9 | ASSVDAGTNQPQH
TRBV7-8 | ASSLATGPNQPQH
TRBV11-2 | ASSRSRQFSTTGELF
TRBV28 | ASGRRGETQY
TRBV7-9 | ASSLSQATYGYT
TRBV7-2 | ASSLSGAYNEQF
TRBV27 | ASSLRTGEGQF
TRBV6-1 | ASSRDFTGELF
TRBV11-3 | ASSDGGNTIY
TRBV12-2 | ASRPQGGHEQY
TRBV2 | ASSVLAGGRETQY
TRBV28 | ASRSDGRRSNTEAF
TRBV10-3 | AISRTGEGTEAF
TRBV5-6 | ASRKQGSQETQY
TRBV14 | ASSQVYRGGELF
TRBV5-1 | ASSPLAGGVDEQF
TRBV30 | AWSRLAGYEQY
TRBV4-3 | ASSQEATYSGADTQY
TRBV29-1 | SVPDSLNTEAF
TRBV28 | ASSLVPMGQY
TRBV9 | ASSVWGQNTEAF
TRBV7-9 | ASSSRGSGGYEQY
TRBV5-6 | ASSLGRYEQY
TRBV7-2 | ASSFQGGLRNEQF
TRBV7-9 | ASSRDSNQPQH
TRBV18 | ASSPPAGYEQY
TRBV7-8 | ASSLGPQIGNTIY
TRBV19 | ASSIDPPGGGTTFTDTQY
TRBV3-1/TRBV3-2 | ASREGCT
TRBV30 | AWSALGLNQPQH
TRBV5-1 | ASSLMGGASSYEQY
TRBV9 | ASSEQGARTGELF
TRBV6-6 | ASTGGYEQY
TRBV18 | ASSPRKETQY
TRBV18 | ASSPQAGGNQETQY
TRBV7-2 | ASSSYGSYNEQF
TRBV7-6 | ASSLDRGEQY
TRBV28 | ASSPSGSYGYT
TRBV7-9 | ASSTRGQLGNTIY
TRBV18 | ASSPLAGSSYNEQF
TRBV27 | ASSGLAGKETQY
TRBV18 | ASSPDRNPSYEQY
TRBV5-1 | ASSLGQNHEKLF
TRBV5-1 | ASSLVSGGEQY
TRBV7-7 | ASSPASEEETQY
TRBV7-6 | ASSPQGVSGNTIY
TRBV29-1 | SVEARGLAEAF
TRBV7-2 | ASSFSLLGGGETQY
TRBV5-4 | ASSLARGADTGELF